This TCR beta chain was sequenced for a study of T cell responses to AZD1222 COVID-19 vaccine. This clone was found a few times. Antigen specificity is unknown. The method was immunoSEQ multiplex PCR; TCRdb's version includes in-frame clones alone and lacks a portion of them. Found here are about 140,000 clones, 80% to 95% of them singletons; the top ten hold 3% to 4%. Study-level points and caveats: White British donors predominated, females outnumbered males, and clonal diversity was possibly underestimated. Spike-specific TCR depth and breadth grew after two AZD1222 doses.

The source of this sequence is an adult who received the AZD1222 COVID-19 vaccine. Material: peripheral blood, obtained 28 days after the second AZD1222 dose.

CDR3 residues: CASSEEGASGANVLTF. DNA of the CDR3: TGTGCCAGCAGTGAAGAGGGGGCCTCTGGGGCCAACGTCCTGACTTTC. V gene TRBV6-1 combines with J gene TRBJ2-6, with TRBD1 matching over 7 bases. The CDR3 consists of 16 residues. The trim removed 1 base at V and 0 bases at J, leaving 0 bases unmatched. Germline V gives CDR1 MNHNS, CDR2 SASEGT.